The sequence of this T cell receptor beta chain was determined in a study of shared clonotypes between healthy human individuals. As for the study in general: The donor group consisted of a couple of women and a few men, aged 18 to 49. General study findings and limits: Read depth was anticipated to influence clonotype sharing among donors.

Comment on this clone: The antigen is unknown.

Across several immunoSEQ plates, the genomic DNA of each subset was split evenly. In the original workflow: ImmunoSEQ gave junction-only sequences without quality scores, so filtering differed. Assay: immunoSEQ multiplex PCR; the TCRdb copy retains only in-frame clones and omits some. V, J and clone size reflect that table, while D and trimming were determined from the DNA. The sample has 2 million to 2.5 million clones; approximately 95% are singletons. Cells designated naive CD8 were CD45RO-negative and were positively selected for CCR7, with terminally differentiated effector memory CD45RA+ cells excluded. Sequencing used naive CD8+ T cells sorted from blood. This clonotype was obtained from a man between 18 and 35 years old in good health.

In nucleotides, the CDR3 is TGTGCCAGCAGTCCCGGGACAGAGTATGAGACCCAGTACTTC. It codes for CASSPGTEYETQYF. J is TRBJ2-5 and V is TRBV28, with 7 bases that match TRBD1. The V segment lost 5 bases and the J segment 5 bases; nucleotides outside the gene matches: 8. This CDR3 is 14 amino acids long. Per germline, CDR1 MDHEN and CDR2 SYDVKM.